The sequence of this TCR beta chain was determined in a study of identifying expanded T cells in peripheral blood. The ends lost 8 bases at V and 1 base at J; junction bases unmatched: 5. Germline assignment: CDR1 MNHEY and CDR2 SMNVEV (reference sequence). There are 14 residues in the CDR3. Some clones are missing from TCRdb's copy, which holds only in-frame ones; the method was immunoSEQ multiplex PCR. Of approximately 59,000 clones in the sample, around nine tenths were seen once. This TCR derives from a person aged 18-69 years in good health. The rearrangement uses TRBV27 and TRBJ2-1; TRBD2 aligns across 7 bases. Sequencing input: blood. CDR3 nucleotides: TGTGCCAGCGGCACGGGGGGTTCCTACAATGAGCAGTTCTTC. Its translation: CASGTGGSYNEQFF.